One and the same sample provided the 30 T cell receptor beta chains below, sequenced in a study of T-cell memory formation after mild COVID-19. TCRdb fed the 5' RACE reads into MiXCR, producing one record per CDR3 protein. The sample includes a few hundred thousand distinct CDR3 sequences, roughly 21% of them seen just once. The sample taken for sequencing was PBMCs or a T cell subset sorted from them (not recorded which). The receptors originated from a young man who had mild COVID-19 (a few samples of this study predate the infection). Cell type and time point are not known.

V is TRBV7-3 and J is TRBJ1-1, with TRBD1 matching 7 bases. The CDR3 sequence is 17 residues long. Germline CDR1 SGHTA, CDR2 FQGTGA. Trimming removed 5 bases from V and 1 base from J; junction bases left unmatched: 13. CDR3 in amino acids: CASSAGGSGSGNTEAFF. The CDR3 bases are TGTGCCAGCAGCGCAGGGGGGTCGGGAAGTGGGAACACTGAAGCTTTCTTT.

This clonotype appeared a few times. The chain links TRBV7-2 to TRBJ1-5; D gene unclear. Deletions cut 6 bases from V and 9 bases from J, with 12 bases between. The CDR3 spans 12 residues. Germline assignment: CDR1 SGHTA and CDR2 FQGNSA. The DNA for the CDR3 is TGTGCCAGCAGGTCGAGGACCCTGCCCCAGCATTTT. Protein product: CASRSRTLPQHF.

V and J are TRBV12-3 or TRBV12-4 and TRBJ1-1; weak D call: TRBD1 (6 bases). V lost 6 bases and J 2 bases, leaving 16 bases between the germline ends. The CDR3 contains 15 residues. The CDR3 DNA sequence: TGTGCCAGCAGAGAGCAGGACAGTTTAAACACTGAAGCTTTCTTT. This codes for CASREQDSLNTEAFF.

V usage is TRBV20-1 and J usage is TRBJ1-1; D is possibly TRBD1 (6 bases). V lost 0 bases and J 1 base, leaving 12 bases between the germline ends. The CDR3 runs to 15 residues. Germline-derived CDR1 and CDR2 are DFQATT and SNEGSKA (reference sequence). Here the CDR3 DNA reads TGCAGTGCTAGAGATAGAAGACAGGCGAACACTGAAGCTTTCTTT. Its translation: CSARDRRQANTEAFF.

This clonotype was counted between two and nine times. The CDR3 reads CAWTEGTGELFF. The CDR3 coding sequence is TGTGCCTGGACAGAAGGCACCGGGGAGCTGTTTTTT. The chain joins TRBV30 to TRBJ2-2; D not resolved. Germline CDR1 and CDR2: GTSNPN and SVGIG (reference sequence). The CDR3 totals 12 residues. The V end lost 4 bases, the J end lost 4 bases, and 7 bases lay between the germline ends. Supplemented by reference TRBV30 and TRBJ2-2, the full variable domain reads SQTIHQWPATLVQPVGSPLSLECTVEGTSNPNLYWYRQAAGRGLQLLFYSVGIGQISSEVPQNLSASRPQDRQFILSSKKLLLSDSGFYLCAWTEGTGELFFGEGSRLTVL.

This clonotype was detected a few times. This chain links TRBV15 with TRBJ2-1, with TRBD1 identical over 8 bases. CDR3 size: 19 residues. V gave up 0 bases and J gave up 8 bases; unmatched junction bases: 18. Germline V gene sequence: CDR1 LNHNV, CDR2 YYDKDF (reference sequence). The CDR3 nucleotides are TGTGCCACCAGCAGAGATCCTGGGGGAGCAGGGGGCTTCGGAGATGAGCAGTTCTTC. Amino acids: CATSRDPGGAGGFGDEQFF.

The rearrangement uses TRBV15 and TRBJ2-5, with TRBD1 matching 7 bases. The trim removed 1 base at V and 0 bases at J, leaving 2 bases unmatched. This CDR3 spans 15 amino acids. CDR1 is LNHNV, CDR2 YYDKDF, per germline (reference sequence). The CDR3 DNA sequence: TGTGCCACCAGCAGAGCGGACAGGTACCAAGAGACCCAGTACTTC. Residues: CATSRADRYQETQYF.

This clonotype was observed a few times. V and J are TRBV12-3 or TRBV12-4 and TRBJ1-5, with a possible D match to TRBD1 (5 bases). The CDR3 is 15 residues long. V gave up 6 bases and J gave up 7 bases, with 19 bases separating them. CDR3 amino acids: CASRTGTLSGQPQHF. In DNA form, the CDR3 reads TGTGCCAGCAGGACCGGGACCCTCTCCGGACAGCCCCAGCATTTT.

Only a few counts were recorded for this clonotype. The chain recombines TRBV12-3 or TRBV12-4 with TRBJ2-3; D unresolved. Deletions cut 6 bases from V and 4 bases from J, with 8 bases between. This CDR3 is 12 amino acids long. This CDR3 reads CASRRHADTQYF. The CDR3 region has the DNA TGTGCCAGCAGGCGGCATGCAGATACGCAGTATTTT.

This chain uses TRBV5-1 with TRBJ1-4; D may be TRBD1 (6 bases). The CDR3 length is 17 residues. With 2 bases removed from V and 8 bases from J, the gap between germline ends came to 22 bases. CDR1 and CDR2 (germline): SGHRS, YFSETQ. The CDR3 nucleotides read TGCGCCAGCAGCTTTGGGCGGATCTACCCGACAGGCGAAAAACTGTTTTTT. It specifies CASSFGRIYPTGEKLFF.

V usage is TRBV25-1 and J usage is TRBJ1-1, with 7 bases aligning to TRBD1. Trimming cost V 1 base and J 6 bases; bases outside gene matches: 2. The CDR3 is 13 amino acids. The germline V gene has CDR1 MGHDK and CDR2 SYGVNS. CDR3 in DNA: TGTGCCAGCAGTGAATCAACAGGGGCTGAAGCTTTCTTT. Translation: CASSESTGAEAFF.

This clonotype was detected only a few times. The rearrangement links TRBV12-3 or TRBV12-4 to TRBJ2-2; no clear D. The CDR3 runs to 14 residues. Deletions cut 6 bases from V and 4 bases from J, with 12 bases between. CDR3 amino acids: CASSWTAATGELFF. CDR3 coding DNA: TGTGCCAGCAGCTGGACGGCTGCCACCGGGGAGCTGTTTTTT.

This clonotype was seen only a few times. The chain combines TRBV28 with TRBJ2-5; 8 nucleotides line up with TRBD1. Germline-derived CDR1 and CDR2 are MDHEN and SYDVKM. V gave up 5 bases and J gave up 6 bases; unmatched junction bases: 8. The CDR3 extends over 14 amino acids. CDR3 coding DNA: TGTGCCAGCAGTCCGGGTTACAGGGGGAAGACCCAGTACTTC. Its translation: CASSPGYRGKTQYF.

In its sample, this clonotype was seen a few times. The gene calls are TRBV6-5 and TRBJ2-7; D call uncertain. Germline V gene lookup returns CDR1 MNHEY and CDR2 SVGAGI. The germline V and J ends were trimmed by 0 bases and 4 bases, with 7 bases remaining between them. This CDR3 is 13 amino acids long. CDR3 nucleotide sequence: TGTGCCAGCAGTTACTCCGTTACGTACGAGCAGTACTTC. Amino acid sequence: CASSYSVTYEQYF.

The J gene is TRBJ2-5, the V gene TRBV12-5; perhaps TRBD1 as D (6 bases). V lost 5 bases to trimming and J lost 5 bases, with 15 bases between them. CDR3 length: 14 amino acids. Germline assignment: CDR1 LGHNT and CDR2 FRNRAP. The CDR3 protein is CASGLRDTPETQYF. CDR3 nucleotides: TGTGCTAGTGGTCTCCGGGACACACCGGAGACCCAGTACTTC.

This clonotype is a singleton in its sample. The rearrangement links TRBV7-2 to TRBJ2-1; the D gene is possibly TRBD2 (7 bases). This CDR3 has 16 amino acids. Germline assignment: CDR1 SGHTA and CDR2 FQGNSA. Trimming pared 6 bases from V and 3 bases from J, leaving 18 bases between. CDR3 sequence reads: CASRAGAGAVYNEQFF. DNA of the CDR3: TGTGCCAGCAGGGCCGGGGCGGGGGCCGTCTACAATGAGCAGTTCTTC.

Only a few counts were recorded for this clonotype. J is TRBJ1-1 and V is TRBV5-1; tentative D call: TRBD1 (5 bases). V dropped 2 bases and J dropped 1 base, with 12 bases sitting between them. Germline V gene data show CDR1 as SGHRS and CDR2 as YFSETQ. This CDR3 is 15 amino acids long. The DNA of the CDR3 is TGCGCCAGCAGCTTCACAAGGGGCTGGAACACTGAAGCTTTCTTT. This codes for CASSFTRGWNTEAFF. The variable domain in full, with the rest retrieved from reference TRBV5-1 and TRBJ1-1, is KAGVTQTPRYLIKTRGQQVTLSCSPISGHRSVSWYQQTPGQGLQFLFEYFSETQRNKGNFPGRFSGRQFSNSRSEMNVSTLELGDSALYLCASSFTRGWNTEAFFGQGTRLTVV.

In this sample, this clonotype turned up a few times. The V gene is TRBV28, the J gene TRBJ2-2, with D maybe TRBD1 (5 bases). V gave up 8 bases and J gave up 4 bases, with 14 bases separating them. This CDR3 contains 14 residues. Germline V CDR1 and CDR2: MDHEN, SYDVKM. This chain's CDR3 is CASSPTGITGELFF. The CDR3 bases are TGTGCCAGCTCGCCCACAGGAATCACCGGGGAGCTGTTTTTT.

This chain joins TRBV10-3 and TRBJ2-2; possibly TRBD2 for D (6 bases). V lost 5 bases and J 4 bases, leaving 14 bases between the germline ends. The CDR3 covers 15 residues. Germline V lookup: CDR1 ENHRY, CDR2 SYGVKD. The CDR3 sequence is CAISMEGAGTGELFF. CDR3 coding DNA: TGTGCCATCAGTATGGAGGGTGCGGGCACCGGGGAGCTGTTTTTT.

The rearrangement uses TRBV5-1 and TRBJ2-3; maybe TRBD1 (5 bases). V shed 6 bases and J shed 5 bases, with 16 bases lying between them. CDR1 SGHRS and CDR2 YFSETQ come from the germline V gene. The CDR3 loop spans 14 amino acids. The CDR3 bases are TGCGCCAGCAATCCCACAGGCTCCGAAGATACGCAGTATTTT. Protein: CASNPTGSEDTQYF.

The V and J genes are TRBV4-3 and TRBJ2-1, with 9 bases lining up with TRBD2. With 3 bases clipped from V and 4 bases from J, the junction kept 7 bases outside the gene matches. The CDR3 is 16 residues long. Per germline, CDR1 LGHNA and CDR2 YSLEER. The CDR3 DNA follows: TGCGCCAGCAGCCAGAACCCTAGCGGGACTTACAATGAGCAGTTCTTC. Encoded protein: CASSQNPSGTYNEQFF.

This clonotype was found a few times. At one boundary the junction diverges from the germline segment, which might be a read error. This sequence joins TRBV7-7 and TRBJ2-2; 8 nucleotides align to TRBD2. CDR3 size: 16 residues. Germline V gives CDR1 SSHAT, CDR2 FNYEAQ (reference sequence). CDR3 sequence (DNA): TGTGCTAGCAGCTTAGTATCGGGACTAGGAACCGGGGAGCTGTTTTTT. Its translation: CASSLVSGLGTGELFF.

The chain couples TRBV3-1 to TRBJ2-2; TRBD2 agrees at 13 bases. With V trimmed by 7 bases and J by 5 bases, 4 bases remained unmatched. The CDR3 is 15 residues long. Germline V CDR1 and CDR2: LGHDT, YNNKEL (reference sequence). The chain's CDR3 is CASTPLAGGTGELFF. CDR3 nucleotides: TGTGCCAGCACCCCACTAGCGGGGGGGACCGGGGAGCTGTTTTTT.

This clonotype has only a few counts. The rearrangement links TRBV5-1 to TRBJ2-5, with D perhaps TRBD2 (6 bases). Trimming left V 3 bases short and J 4 bases short, with 13 bases between. The CDR3 is made up of 14 amino acids. Germline lookup yields CDR1 SGHRS and CDR2 YFSETQ. CDR3 sequence: CASSSNGGAETQYF. The CDR3 DNA follows: TGCGCCAGCAGCTCTAATGGCGGGGCAGAGACCCAGTACTTC.

The chain uses TRBV29-1 and TRBJ2-1; tentatively, D is TRBD2 (7 bases). This CDR3 is built from 15 residues. Looked up from germline, CDR1 is SQVTM and CDR2 is ANQGSEA. V shed 6 bases and J shed 0 bases, with 15 bases lying between them. The CDR3 region is CSVGGLGNSYNEQFF. The CDR3 DNA reads as TGCAGCGTGGGGGGGCTCGGCAACTCCTACAATGAGCAGTTCTTC.

The chain has TRBV7-9 and TRBJ1-1, with D possibly TRBD1 on 6 matching bases. Trimming pared 4 bases from V and 4 bases from J, leaving 13 bases between. Per the germline V gene, CDR1 is SEHNR and CDR2 is FQNEAQ (reference sequence). The CDR3 has 14 residues. The CDR3 DNA is TGTGCCAGCAGCTACCCGGGGGCGGGCACTGAAGCTTTCTTT. Its protein is CASSYPGAGTEAFF.

There are a few counts of this clonotype. The chain couples TRBV12-3 or TRBV12-4 to TRBJ2-3, with TRBD2 identical over 16 bases. This CDR3 is 17 amino acids long. The trim removed 6 bases at V and 2 bases at J, leaving 5 bases unmatched. CDR3 nucleotides: TGTGCCAGCAGGCCGGGACTAGCGGGGGGGGTCACAGATACGCAGTATTTT. Translated, it gives CASRPGLAGGVTDTQYF.

The chain is built from TRBV6-5 and TRBJ1-4; possible D gene TRBD1, 5 bases. The V end was cut by 4 bases, the J end by 0 bases, with 9 bases between. The CDR3 is 15 residues long. Germline V gene lookup returns CDR1 MNHEY and CDR2 SVGAGI. The DNA of the CDR3 is TGTGCCAGCAGTTCGGGACCTTCAACTAATGAAAAACTGTTTTTT. Translation: CASSSGPSTNEKLFF.

The chain combines TRBV12-3 or TRBV12-4 with TRBJ2-3; the match to TRBD2 covers 11 bases. Trimming took 8 bases from V and 7 from J; bases not matched to a gene: 11. This CDR3 has 15 amino acids. In nucleotides, the CDR3 is TGTGCCAGCCGGGGTATAGCGGGGGGGCTGAATACGCAGTATTTT. Its protein product is CASRGIAGGLNTQYF.

This clonotype was seen a handful of times. The chain employs TRBV19 and TRBJ2-1; TRBD2 agrees at 10 bases. The CDR3 totals 16 residues. The V and J ends lost 2 bases and 3 bases, in that order; junction bases with no gene match: 4. CDR1 and CDR2 from the germline V gene are LNHDA and SQIVND (reference sequence). The CDR3 sequence is CASSISPSGGYNEQFF. DNA of the CDR3: TGTGCCAGTAGTATATCGCCTAGCGGGGGCTACAATGAGCAGTTCTTC. The entire variable domain, with the rest obtained from reference TRBV19 and TRBJ2-1, is as follows: DGGITQSPKYLFRKEGQNVTLSCEQNLNHDAMYWYRQDPGQGLRLIYYSQIVNDFQKGDIAEGYSVSREKKESFPLTVTSAQKNPTAFYLCASSISPSGGYNEQFFGPGTRLTVL.